A selection of T cell receptor beta chains follows, all from one sample in a study of graft-versus-host responses after intestinal transplantation. Generated by immunoSEQ multiplex PCR, the TCRdb table keeps only in-frame clones and is missing some. The table has 20,000 to 25,000 clones, 94% seen once. The input for sequencing was PBMCs, taken 156 days after intestinal transplant. The origin of the receptors is a human patient who received an intestinal transplant, so some T cells may come from the graft donor. Both conserved end residues are part of each CDR3. Each record gives: V gene, CDR3 protein.

>TRBV6-1
CASSELIGLAVQETQYF
>TRBV19
CASSIRVFSTAQETQYF
>TRBV25-1
CASSERTSGTPGTDTQYF
>TRBV12-5
CASGDPGLAAGELFF
>TRBV5-4
CASSQVGVGDTEAFF
>TRBV27
CASSSGQGRAEAFF
>TRBV6-6
CASSYRQTPNYGYTF
>TRBV6-5
CASRRGGPQETQYF
>TRBV6-5
CASSLPFGTEAFF
>TRBV5-1
CASSLGLAGGRSDTQYF
>TRBV6-6
CASSAGTQPQHF
>TRBV6-5
CASSYSILGVDSPLHF
>TRBV7-9
CASSLDRTPSYEQYF
>TRBV2
CAVQREGTKNIQYF
>TRBV29-1
CSVISYNEQFF
>TRBV19
CASSWAGRDEQFF
>TRBV7-3
CASSSFTGETQYF
>TRBV11-3
CASSLATGTSGGALADTQYF
>TRBV6-1
CASSSRDRGNEKLFF